These 32 T cell receptor beta chains were all obtained from the same sample, sequenced in a study of PD-1 blockade in mismatch repair-deficient tumors (dated by TCRdb to about 2017). The antigens these receptors bind are not known. The protocol used for the library was the immunoSEQ multiplex PCR assay. In its TCRdb copy, this immuneACCESS table keeps in-frame sequences only and misses some clones. Where compared with another copy, unresolved V genes explain less than half of these, and the others have no known cause. Recorded for this sample are about 9,500 clones; about 93% of them occurred a single time. The biggest ten clones account for roughly a tenth of the sample. In the paper's terms, the time point label means: approximately 11-day in vitro stimulation with candidate neoantigen peptide 3. The sequences come from cells cultured in vitro, collected from a patient treated with pembrolizumab. All receptors come from an adult with mismatch repair-deficient cancer.

This chain connects TRBV14 to TRBJ1-2, with D uncertain. This CDR3 has 13 amino acids. V lost 1 base and J 10 bases, leaving 13 bases between the germline ends. Per the germline V gene, CDR1 is SGHDN and CDR2 is FVKESK. The CDR3 region has the DNA TGTGCCAGCAGCCAAGCTATAAGAGGCGTCTACACCTTC. Translation gives CASSQAIRGVYTF.

This clone was seen just once. The CDR3 sequence is CASSVGAGGTYEQYF. DNA for the CDR3: TGTGCCAGCAGCGTAGGTGCGGGAGGGACCTACGAGCAGTACTTC. The chain has TRBV9 and TRBJ2-7; 9 positions match TRBD2. The germline V gene has CDR1 SGDLS and CDR2 YYNGEE. Trimming took 0 bases from V and 2 from J; bases not matched to a gene: 3. This CDR3 is built from 15 residues. Filled out from reference TRBV9 and TRBJ2-7, the complete variable domain reads DSGVTQTPKHLITATGQRVTLRCSPRSGDLSVYWYQQSLDQGLQFLIQYYNGEERAKGNILERFSAQQFPDLHSELNLSSLELGDSALYFCASSVGAGGTYEQYFGPGTRLTVT.

This chain links TRBV5-1 with TRBJ1-1, with D unclear. The V gene lost 2 bases and the J gene lost 4 bases, with 9 bases spanning the gap. The CDR3 totals 13 residues. Looked up from germline, CDR1 is SGHRS and CDR2 is YFSETQ. The CDR3: CASSFDLATEAFF. DNA of the CDR3: TGCGCCAGCAGCTTTGACTTGGCCACTGAAGCTTTCTTT.

This clone has only one observation. The chain joins TRBV6-5 to TRBJ2-2; the match to TRBD1 covers 9 bases. Germline V gene lookup returns CDR1 MNHEY and CDR2 SVGAGI. V lost 2 bases, J lost 6 bases, and 7 bases stayed unmatched. CDR3 length: 16 amino acids. In DNA, the CDR3 is TGTGCCAGCAGTTACGGGACAGGGTATATTCCCGGGGAGCTGTTTTTT. It translates to CASSYGTGYIPGELFF.

The chain couples TRBV6-6 to TRBJ2-5, with 11 bases fitting TRBD2. Per germline, CDR1 MNHNY and CDR2 SVGAGI (reference sequence). The ends lost 6 bases at V and 5 bases at J; junction bases unmatched: 5. The CDR3 length is 14 residues. CDR3 amino acids: CASSSLAGDETQYF. CDR3 in DNA: TGTGCCAGCAGCTCACTAGCGGGAGATGAGACCCAGTACTTC.

This chain links TRBV9 with TRBJ2-1; TRBD2 matches at 7 bases. The CDR3 has 17 amino acids. With 0 bases clipped from V and 0 bases from J, the junction kept 6 bases outside the gene matches. In germline, CDR1 is SGDLS, CDR2 YYNGEE. The CDR3 spells CASSVGLARSSYNEQFF. The CDR3 region has the DNA TGTGCCAGCAGCGTAGGACTAGCAAGGAGCTCCTACAATGAGCAGTTCTTC.

The V call is TRBV1, the J call TRBJ2-4; the DNA was not used to check the table's D call, TRBD2. TRBV1 is a listed pseudogene. This CDR3 comprises 18 residues. Written as DNA, the CDR3 is TGCACCAGCAGCCAAGATCGCGAAGTGCGGCTAGCCAAAAACATTCAGTACTTC. Translated, it gives CTSSQDREVRLAKNIQYF.

The chain couples TRBV14 to TRBJ2-1; D is undetermined. Per germline, CDR1 SGHDN and CDR2 FVKESK. The CDR3 loop spans 14 amino acids. With 8 bases removed from V and 2 bases from J, the gap between germline ends came to 13 bases. The CDR3 coding sequence is TGTGCCAGCGCGATCCTAGGCGCCTACAATGAGCAGTTCTTC. Its protein is CASAILGAYNEQFF.

The chain links TRBV7-9 to TRBJ2-6; weak D call: TRBD1 (6 bases). The CDR3 covers 15 residues. The germline gives CDR1 SEHNR, CDR2 FQNEAQ (reference sequence). Trimming removed 5 bases from V and 5 bases from J, with 13 bases in between. CDR3 in amino acids: CASSPHREWANVLTF. The CDR3 nucleotides are TGTGCCAGCAGCCCCCACAGGGAATGGGCCAACGTCCTGACTTTC.

V and J are TRBV30 and TRBJ1-5, with D uncertain. CDR3 length equals 13 residues. Germline CDR1 is GTSNPN and CDR2 is SVGIG (reference sequence). The germline V and J ends were trimmed by 2 bases and 5 bases, with 10 bases remaining between them. The CDR3 spells CAWSPQSDQPQHF. The CDR3 region has the DNA TGTGCCTGGAGTCCCCAGTCGGATCAGCCCCAGCATTTT.

V gene TRBV6-1 combines with J gene TRBJ1-5; D not resolved. The CDR3 runs to 15 residues. Trimming cost V 6 bases and J 0 bases, with 12 bases left between them. Germline V lookup: CDR1 MNHNS, CDR2 SASEGT. CDR3 region: CASSLIPLSNQPQHF. Here the CDR3 DNA reads TGTGCCAGCAGCCTCATCCCTCTTAGCAATCAGCCCCAGCATTTT.

The CDR3 sequence: CASSLTDRTYEQYF. In nucleotides, the CDR3 is TGTGCCAGCAGCTTAACAGACAGAACCTACGAGCAGTACTTC. The V gene is TRBV7-6, the J gene TRBJ2-7; tentative D call: TRBD1 (5 bases). The CDR3 has 14 residues. With 2 bases removed from V and 2 bases from J, the gap between germline ends came to 10 bases. From germline, CDR1 is SGHVS and CDR2 FNYEAQ.

The rearrangement uses TRBV29-1 and TRBJ2-2, with D maybe TRBD2 (6 bases). The CDR3 consists of 15 residues. Germline V CDR1 and CDR2: SQVTM, ANQGSEA. With 6 bases removed from V and 4 bases from J, the gap between germline ends came to 18 bases. Here the CDR3 reads CSVRDGGAGTGELFF. DNA of the CDR3: TGCAGCGTCCGCGACGGAGGGGCGGGCACCGGGGAGCTGTTTTTT.

The J gene is TRBJ2-3, the V gene TRBV5-1, with D possibly TRBD2 on 6 matching bases. Germline V CDR1 and CDR2: SGHRS, YFSETQ. There are 16 residues in the CDR3. Trimming left V 4 bases short and J 4 bases short, with 19 bases between. The CDR3 loop is CASSLGALEGSDTQYF. The CDR3, as DNA: TGCGCCAGCAGCCTCGGGGCTCTGGAGGGTTCAGATACGCAGTATTTT.

The chain uses TRBV10-3 and TRBJ2-1, with TRBD2 matching over 9 bases. The V gene end was trimmed by 0 bases and the J gene end by 3 bases; junction bases not matched to a gene: 6. The length of the CDR3 is 17 residues. Germline loops: CDR1 ENHRY, CDR2 SYGVKD. The CDR3 region is CAISESKASGDYNEQFF. Written as DNA, the CDR3 is TGTGCCATCAGTGAGTCGAAGGCTAGCGGGGACTACAATGAGCAGTTCTTC.

The chain combines TRBV25-1 with TRBJ1-2, with 10 positions matching TRBD1. This CDR3 is 15 amino acids long. Germline lookup yields CDR1 MGHDK and CDR2 SYGVNS. V gave up 8 bases and J gave up 4 bases; unmatched junction bases: 10. The CDR3 sequence is CASGASRDRGYGYTF. In DNA form, the CDR3 reads TGTGCCAGCGGGGCTTCACGGGACAGGGGCTATGGCTACACCTTC.

The V gene is TRBV27, the J gene TRBJ2-3; 8 bases line up with TRBD2. The germline gives CDR1 MNHEY, CDR2 SMNVEV (reference sequence). The CDR3 is 18 residues long. V lost 3 bases and J lost 3; bases outside the gene matches: 14. The chain's CDR3 is CASSFLRARTSFTDTQYF. CDR3 nucleotides: TGTGCCAGCAGTTTTCTGCGTGCAAGGACTAGCTTTACAGATACGCAGTATTTT.

The V gene is TRBV19, the J gene TRBJ1-1; maybe TRBD1 (5 bases). The CDR3 runs to 13 residues. V lost 7 bases and J 0 bases, leaving 9 bases between the germline ends. Germline CDR1 and CDR2: LNHDA and SQIVND (reference sequence). CDR3 sequence reads: CASTMGLNTEAFF. In nucleotides, the CDR3 is TGTGCCAGTACCATGGGACTGAACACTGAAGCTTTCTTT.

The V gene is TRBV21-1, the J gene TRBJ1-5. TRBV21-1 is recorded as a pseudogene. The CDR3 is made up of 18 amino acids. The CDR3 bases are TGTGCCAGCAGCAAAAATCGGGCGGGGGATTATAGCAATCAGCCCCAGCATTTT. Translated: CASSKNRAGDYSNQPQHF.

The rearrangement links TRBV27 to TRBJ2-2, with D possibly matching TRBD2 (6 bases). CDR1 MNHEY and CDR2 SMNVEV come from the germline V gene (reference sequence). Between the trimmed V and J ends, which lost 2 bases and 7 bases, there was a span of 14 bases. The CDR3 extends over 15 amino acids. CDR3 loop: CASSLGGLLVGELFF. For the CDR3, the DNA is TGTGCCAGCAGTTTAGGGGGACTCCTCGTCGGGGAGCTGTTTTTT.

This sequence joins TRBV9 and TRBJ2-2; 8 bases match TRBD2. Trimming cost V 5 bases and J 6 bases; bases outside gene matches: 3. CDR3 length: 13 residues. Germline CDR1 SGDLS, CDR2 YYNGEE. The CDR3 loop is CASRREGSGELFF. As DNA, the CDR3 is TGTGCCAGCAGACGGGAGGGCTCCGGGGAGCTGTTTTTT.

The CDR3: CASRRDTGNEKLFF. The CDR3 nucleotides are TGTGCCAGCAGGCGGGACACGGGGAATGAAAAACTGTTTTTT. V gene TRBV28 combines with J gene TRBJ1-4; a possible D gene is TRBD1 (6 bases). Trimming removed 6 bases at V and 5 bases at J, with 13 bases between. The CDR3 runs 14 residues. Germline values: CDR1 MDHEN, CDR2 SYDVKM.

The rearrangement uses TRBV7-3 and TRBJ2-2; 8 bases match TRBD1. Looked up from germline, CDR1 is SGHTA and CDR2 is FQGTGA. CDR3 size: 14 residues. With 0 bases clipped from V and 12 bases from J, the junction kept 6 bases outside the gene matches. The CDR3 here is CASSLTYGQGQLFF. DNA for the CDR3: TGTGCCAGCAGCTTAACGTATGGACAGGGACAGCTGTTTTTT.

The gene calls are TRBV7-9 and TRBJ2-1; 7 nucleotides line up with TRBD1. J was trimmed by 4 bases and V by 3 bases; bases with no gene match: 6. Germline lookup yields CDR1 SEHNR and CDR2 FQNEAQ (reference sequence). The CDR3 is 15 residues long. The CDR3 protein is CASSLGQPSYNEQFF. CDR3 sequence (DNA): TGTGCCAGCAGCTTGGGACAGCCCTCGTACAATGAGCAGTTCTTC. The variable domain in full, with the rest retrieved from reference TRBV7-9 and TRBJ2-1, is DTGVSQNPRHKITKRGQNVTFRCDPISEHNRLYWYRQTLGQGPEFLTYFQNEAQLEKSRLLSDRFSAERPKGSFSTLEIQRTEQGDSAMYLCASSLGQPSYNEQFFGPGTRLTVL.

V and J are TRBV11-3 and TRBJ1-4, with D possibly matching TRBD1 (5 bases). Germline V gene lookup returns CDR1 SGHNT and CDR2 YENEEA. Trimming cost V 5 bases and J 7 bases, with 8 bases left between them. The CDR3 consists of 12 residues. The chain's CDR3 is CASSPRGEKLFF. CDR3 nucleotides: TGTGCCAGCAGCCCTAGGGGTGAAAAACTGTTTTTT.

There are a few counts of this clone. The chain combines TRBV29-1 with TRBJ2-7; no clear D. Germline CDR1 is SQVTM and CDR2 is ANQGSEA. Deletions cut 3 bases from V and 0 bases from J, with 9 bases between. The CDR3 is made up of 13 amino acids. Written as DNA, the CDR3 is TGCAGCGTTGAGGACGGTATCTCCTACGAGCAGTACTTC. This sequence encodes CSVEDGISYEQYF.

This chain links TRBV5-6 with TRBJ2-1; 8 nucleotides match TRBD2. After removal of 4 bases from V and 2 bases from J, the junction contained 5 bases not matched to a gene. The CDR3 spans 15 residues. Germline V gene sequence: CDR1 SGHDT, CDR2 YYEEEE. CDR3: CASSNSGTPYNEQFF. The DNA of the CDR3 is TGTGCCAGCAGCAATAGCGGGACCCCCTACAATGAGCAGTTCTTC.

The CDR3 loop reads CASSPSVLVPGGFRNTIYF. CDR3 DNA sequence: TGTGCCAGCAGCCCCAGCGTACTGGTACCAGGGGGTTTTAGAAACACCATATATTTT. The V call is TRBV9, the J call TRBJ1-3; 7 bases line up with TRBD1. This CDR3 spans 19 amino acids. Germline lookup yields CDR1 SGDLS and CDR2 YYNGEE. Trimming took 4 bases from V and 5 from J; bases not matched to a gene: 21.

The chain uses TRBV30 and TRBJ1-3; D remains unclear. Trimming took off 4 bases at V and 3 bases at J, with 7 bases between the two ends. Per the germline V gene, CDR1 is GTSNPN and CDR2 is SVGIG (reference sequence). The CDR3 length is 12 residues. In DNA form, the CDR3 reads TGTGCCTGGAAGGGCGTTGGAAACACCATATATTTT. Protein sequence: CAWKGVGNTIYF.

V and J are TRBV20-1 and TRBJ2-7; the D is unclear. V lost 3 bases to trimming and J lost 5 bases, with 8 bases between them. Germline CDR1 DFQATT, CDR2 SNEGSKA (reference sequence). The CDR3 has 11 residues. The CDR3, as DNA: TGCAGTGCTAGGGAGTTCAACGAGCAGTACTTC. Residues: CSAREFNEQYF.

In its sample, this clone was seen a few times. The gene calls are TRBV5-8 and TRBJ2-2; 8 positions agree with TRBD2. The germline CDR1 and CDR2 sequences are SGHTS and YDEGEE. Unmatched junction bases numbered 5, after V lost 3 bases and J lost 1 base. This CDR3 is 16 amino acids long. CDR3 coding DNA: TGTGCCAGCAGCTATCGCACTAGCGGGAACACCGGGGAGCTGTTTTTT. This sequence encodes CASSYRTSGNTGELFF.

The V gene is TRBV28, the J gene TRBJ2-2, with D perhaps TRBD1 (5 bases). The V end lost 11 bases, the J end lost 4 bases, and 11 bases lay between the germline ends. CDR3 size: 12 residues. Germline V CDR1 and CDR2: MDHEN, SYDVKM. DNA of the CDR3: TGTGCCGCAAGGGGCGGCACCGGGGAGCTGTTTTTT. Translated: CAARGGTGELFF.